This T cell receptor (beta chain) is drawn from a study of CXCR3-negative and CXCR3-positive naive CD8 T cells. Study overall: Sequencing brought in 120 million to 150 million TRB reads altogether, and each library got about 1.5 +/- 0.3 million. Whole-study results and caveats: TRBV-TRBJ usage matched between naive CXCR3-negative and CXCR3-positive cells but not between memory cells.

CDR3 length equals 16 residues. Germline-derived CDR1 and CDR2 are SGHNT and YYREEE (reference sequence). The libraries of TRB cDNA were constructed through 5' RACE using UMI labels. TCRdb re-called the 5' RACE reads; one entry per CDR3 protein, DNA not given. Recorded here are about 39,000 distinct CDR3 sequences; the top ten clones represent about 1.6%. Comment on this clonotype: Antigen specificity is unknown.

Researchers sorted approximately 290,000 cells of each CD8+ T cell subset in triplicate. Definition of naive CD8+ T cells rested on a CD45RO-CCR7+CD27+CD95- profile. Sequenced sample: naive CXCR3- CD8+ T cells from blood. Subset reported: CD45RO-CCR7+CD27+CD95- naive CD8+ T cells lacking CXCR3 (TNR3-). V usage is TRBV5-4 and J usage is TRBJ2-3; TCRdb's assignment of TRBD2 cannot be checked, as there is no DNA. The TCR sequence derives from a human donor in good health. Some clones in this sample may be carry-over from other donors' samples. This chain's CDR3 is CASSLVASGGTDTQYF.